Presented here are 12 T cell receptor beta chains from one specimen sequenced in a study of blood T cells in healthy people across ages. Then a second PCR, running roughly 7 to 11 cycles, was carried out with a sample-barcoded 5' primer and a J-beta primer mix. A single record per CDR3 protein comes from TCRdb applying MiXCR to the 5' RACE reads. The table lists roughly 800,000 distinct CDR3 sequences, 58% of them singletons, with about 20% in the top ten. Sequencing was carried out using blood. Receptors were obtained from a young man in good health.

The chain recombines TRBV10-3 with TRBJ1-2, with TRBD1 matching 7 bases. The CDR3 consists of 13 residues. Losses at the gene ends were 6 bases for V and 3 bases for J; bases not matched to a gene: 4. The germline CDR1 and CDR2 sequences are ENHRY and SYGVKD. Written as DNA, the CDR3 is TGTGCCATCAGCCGGGACAGTGACTATGGCTACACCTTC. Translated: CAISRDSDYGYTF.

The V gene is TRBV7-2, the J gene TRBJ2-1; 11 nucleotides agree with TRBD2. Germline lookup yields CDR1 SGHTA and CDR2 FQGNSA. J was trimmed by 10 bases and V by 6 bases; bases with no gene match: 8. This CDR3 comprises 14 residues. The CDR3 sequence: CASRIAGGLYEQFF. CDR3 DNA sequence: TGTGCCAGCAGGATAGCGGGAGGGCTTTACGAGCAGTTCTTC.

The chain combines TRBV7-8 with TRBJ2-1; TRBD2 matches 11 bases. The germline V gene has CDR1 SGHVS and CDR2 FQNEAQ. The CDR3 extends over 17 amino acids. Trimming cost V 5 bases and J 4 bases; bases outside gene matches: 10. This chain's CDR3 is CASSPLKTSGGYNEQFF. CDR3 coding DNA: TGTGCCAGCAGCCCCCTCAAAACTAGCGGGGGATACAATGAGCAGTTCTTC.

J is TRBJ2-5 and V is TRBV25-1, with 10 bases fitting TRBD1. Unmatched junction bases numbered 8, after V lost 6 bases and J lost 4 bases. There are 15 residues in the CDR3. The V gene's germline CDR1 is MGHDK and CDR2 SYGVNS. As DNA, the CDR3 is TGTGCCAGCAGAAGGGACAGGGGAAGCTCAGAGACCCAGTACTTC. This sequence encodes CASRRDRGSSETQYF. Together with reference TRBV25-1 and TRBJ2-5, the CDR3 gives the full variable domain: EADIYQTPRYLVIGTGKKITLECSQTMGHDKMYWYQQDPGMELHLIHYSYGVNSTEKGDLSSESTVSRIRTEHFPLTLESARPSHTSQYLCASRRDRGSSETQYFGPGTRLLVL.

V is TRBV6-2 or TRBV6-3 and J is TRBJ2-1; TRBD1 might be the D (7 bases). Trimming took off 4 bases at V and 9 bases at J, with 13 bases between the two ends. There are 13 residues in the CDR3. The V gene's germline CDR1 is MNHEY and CDR2 SVGEGT. CDR3 sequence: CASSSRGAGEQFF. CDR3 coding DNA: TGTGCCAGCAGTTCCAGGGGGGCCGGTGAGCAGTTCTTC.

The rearrangement joins TRBV30 to TRBJ1-6; 7 bases are a match to TRBD1. V lost 5 bases to trimming and J lost 11 bases; unmatched junction nucleotides: 9. Germline V lookup: CDR1 GTSNPN, CDR2 SVGIG (reference sequence). CDR3 size: 13 residues. The CDR3 DNA sequence: TGTGCCTGGGAGGGGGCGTCAAGGACACCCCTCCACTTT. It translates to CAWEGASRTPLHF.

The V and J genes are TRBV20-1 and TRBJ1-6; the D is unclear. Germline V gives CDR1 DFQATT, CDR2 SNEGSKA (reference sequence). The length of the CDR3 is 12 residues. Trimming left V 6 bases short and J 7 bases short, with 10 bases between. This CDR3 is CSAHPTNSPLHF. Written as DNA, the CDR3 is TGCAGTGCCCACCCAACAAATTCACCCCTCCACTTT.

V usage is TRBV27 and J usage is TRBJ2-7; 7 bases match TRBD1. The ends lost 8 bases at V and 2 bases at J; junction bases unmatched: 6. The CDR3 consists of 13 residues. Germline CDR1 is MNHEY and CDR2 is SMNVEV (reference sequence). The CDR3 coding sequence is TGTGCCAGCGCCGGGACAGTGACCTACGAGCAGTACTTC. Translation: CASAGTVTYEQYF.

This clonotype was seen only a few times. This chain joins TRBV2 and TRBJ2-7; D possibly corresponds to TRBD1 (6 bases). Germline V lookup: CDR1 SNHLY, CDR2 FYNNEI. Trimming pared 8 bases from V and 1 base from J, leaving 12 bases between. This CDR3 has 13 amino acids. CDR3 bases: TGTGCCAGCCTCGGGACATTGTCCTACGAGCAGTACTTC. This codes for CASLGTLSYEQYF. Filled out from reference TRBV2 and TRBJ2-7, the complete variable domain reads EPEVTQTPSHQVTQMGQEVILRCVPISNHLYFYWYRQILGQKVEFLVSFYNNEISEKSEIFDDQFSVERPDGSNFTLKIRSTKLEDSAMYFCASLGTLSYEQYFGPGTRLTVT.

This clonotype was recorded at least ten times. The chain's CDR3 is CASFRGDTTYEQYF. The CDR3 DNA follows: TGTGCCAGCTTTAGAGGGGATACGACCTACGAGCAGTACTTC. The chain is built from TRBV7-3 and TRBJ2-7; TRBD1 or TRBD2 may be the D gene (5 bases each). Trimming took 8 bases from V and 2 from J, leaving 16 bases between them. Germline loops: CDR1 SGHTA, CDR2 FQGTGA. This CDR3 comprises 14 residues.

V usage is TRBV6-1 and J usage is TRBJ1-2; D possibly corresponds to TRBD1 (6 bases). Germline-derived CDR1 and CDR2 are MNHNS and SASEGT. Trimming took off 6 bases at V and 2 bases at J, with 22 bases between the two ends. The CDR3 contains 17 residues. CDR3 DNA sequence: TGTGCCAGCAGGAGTCGGGAAACAGGGAGAAAGAACTATGGCTACACCTTC. Translation gives CASRSRETGRKNYGYTF.

This chain joins TRBV7-2 and TRBJ2-1, with 11 positions matching TRBD2. TRBJ2-7 explains the end of the DNA better; the J call may be wrong. CDR1 SGHTA and CDR2 FQGNSA come from the germline V gene. The length of the CDR3 is 16 residues. CDR3 DNA: TGTGCCAGCAGCTTAGCGGCTAGCGGGAGGTACAATGAGCAGTACTTC. Amino acid sequence: CASSLAASGRYNEQYF.